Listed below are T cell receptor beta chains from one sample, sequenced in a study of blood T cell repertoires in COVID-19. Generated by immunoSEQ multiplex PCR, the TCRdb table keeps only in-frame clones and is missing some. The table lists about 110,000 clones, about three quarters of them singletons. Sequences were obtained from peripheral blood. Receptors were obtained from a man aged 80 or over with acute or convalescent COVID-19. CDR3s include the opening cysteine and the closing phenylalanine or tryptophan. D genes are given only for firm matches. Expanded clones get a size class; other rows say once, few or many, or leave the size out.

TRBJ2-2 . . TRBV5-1 TGCGCCAGCAGCTTGGAGATAGCTTACACCGGGGAGCTGTTTTTT CASSLEIAYTGELFF
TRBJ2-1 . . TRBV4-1 TGCGCCAGCAGCCAAGTTTACGGGGAGGATGAGCAGTTCTTC CASSQVYGEDEQFF
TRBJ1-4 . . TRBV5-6 TGTGCCAGCAGCTTGGACGGTGGTGGTGAAAAACTGTTTTTT CASSLDGGGEKLFF
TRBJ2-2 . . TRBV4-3 TGCGCCAGCAGCCAAGATGCAGGGATGGGCACCGGGGAGCTGTTTTTT CASSQDAGMGTGELFF
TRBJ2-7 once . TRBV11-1 TGTGCCAGCAGCTATCGAGGGCCGGGCAGCTCCTACGAGCAGTACTTC CASSYRGPGSSYEQYF
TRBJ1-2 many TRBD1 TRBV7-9 TGTGCCAGCAGCGACCGGGACAGAGGCTACACCTTC CASSDRDRGYTF
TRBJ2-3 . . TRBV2 TGTGCCAGCAAGGGTAGCGGAACAGATACGCAGTATTTT CASKGSGTDTQYF
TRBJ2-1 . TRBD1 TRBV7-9 TGTGCCAGCAGCTTAGACAGGGGGAGTTACAATGAGCAGTTCTTC CASSLDRGSYNEQFF
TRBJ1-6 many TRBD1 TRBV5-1 TGCGCCAGCAGCCCGGGACAGGGGGCGGGTAATTCACCCCTCCACTTT CASSPGQGAGNSPLHF
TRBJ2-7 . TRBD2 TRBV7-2 TGTGCCAGCAGCACACAACTATCTAGCGGGAGGCTCTACGAGCAGTACTTC CASSTQLSSGRLYEQYF
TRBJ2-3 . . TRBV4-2 TGTGCCAGCAGCCAAGATCGTAGGGAGATAGGTACAGATACGCAGTATTTT CASSQDRREIGTDTQYF
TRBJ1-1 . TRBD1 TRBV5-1 TGCGCCAGCAGCAAGGGACAGCCAAACACTGAAGCTTTCTTT CASSKGQPNTEAFF
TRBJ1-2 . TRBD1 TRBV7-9 TGTGCCAGCAGCTTCGACAGGGGCCATGGCTACACCTTC CASSFDRGHGYTF
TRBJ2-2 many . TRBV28 TGTGCCAGCAGGCGGGGACCTAACACCGGGGAGCTGTTTTTT CASRRGPNTGELFF
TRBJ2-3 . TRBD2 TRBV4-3 TGCGCCAGCAGCCAAGCGGGACTACGGTTCACAGATACGCAGTATTTT CASSQAGLRFTDTQYF
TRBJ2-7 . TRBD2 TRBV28 TGTGCCAGCAGTTTATCCCGGGGACTAGCGGGAGTCTACGAGCAGTACTTC CASSLSRGLAGVYEQYF
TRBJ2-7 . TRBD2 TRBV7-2 TGTGCCAGCAGCTCCACCGGGACTAGCTTCTACGAGCAGTACTTC CASSSTGTSFYEQYF
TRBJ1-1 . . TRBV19 TGTGCCAGTAGTATATTGGGCAGCAGGATGAACACTGAAGCTTTCTTT CASSILGSRMNTEAFF
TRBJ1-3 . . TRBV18 TGTGCCAGCTCACCGGCTGGCGGGGCCCCTGGAAACACCATATATTTT CASSPAGGAPGNTIYF
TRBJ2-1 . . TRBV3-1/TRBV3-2 TGTGCCAGCAGCCAAGACACAGGGCACTACAATGAGCAGTTCTTC CASSQDTGHYNEQFF
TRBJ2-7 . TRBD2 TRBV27 TGTGCCAGCGGGGGTAGCGGGAGCTACGAGCAGTACTTC CASGGSGSYEQYF
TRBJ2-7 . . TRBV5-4 TGTGCCAGCACGTGGACTCCCGGCGGCGAGCAGTACTTC CASTWTPGGEQYF
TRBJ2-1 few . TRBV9 TGTGCCAGCAGCGTAAATCCGTACAACGAGCAGTTCTTC CASSVNPYNEQFF
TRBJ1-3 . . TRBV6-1 TGTGCCAGCAGTGAATTGCCAGGGGCGGCTGGAAACACCATATATTTT CASSELPGAAGNTIYF
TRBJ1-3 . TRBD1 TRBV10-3 TGTGCCATCAGTGCCCGGGACAGCGGCACTGCTGGAAACACCATATATTTT CAISARDSGTAGNTIYF
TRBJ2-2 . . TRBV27 TGTGCCAGCAGTTTTGGGGCTGCCTCCGGGGAGCTGTTTTTT CASSFGAASGELFF
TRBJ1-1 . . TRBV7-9 TGTGCCAGCAGACCCGTTGGCGAAGCTTTCTTT CASRPVGEAFF
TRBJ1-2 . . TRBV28 TGTGCCAGCAGTTTAGCGTCCAAATACGGCTACACCTTC CASSLASKYGYTF
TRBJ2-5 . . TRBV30 TGTGCCTGGAGCAGGCTCGGAGGGACCCAGTACTTC CAWSRLGGTQYF
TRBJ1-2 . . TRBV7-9 TGTGCCAGCAGCTCCGGGACACCTAACTATGGCTACACCTTC CASSSGTPNYGYTF
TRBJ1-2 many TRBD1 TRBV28 TGTGCCAGCAGTACGATGACAGGGGAGAATGGCTACACCTTC CASSTMTGENGYTF
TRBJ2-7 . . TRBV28 TGTGCCAGCAGCAAACCCGGGACTTCGACCTACGAGCAGTACTTC CASSKPGTSTYEQYF
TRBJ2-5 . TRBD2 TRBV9 TGTGCCAGCAGCACTAGCGGGAGGGCTATAGAGACCCAGTACTTC CASSTSGRAIETQYF
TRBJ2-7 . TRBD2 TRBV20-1 TGCAGTGCTTCGGACGGGGGGGACTTC CSASDGGDF
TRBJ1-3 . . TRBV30 TGTGCCTGGAGGAGGATCTCTGGAAACACCATATATTTT CAWRRISGNTIYF
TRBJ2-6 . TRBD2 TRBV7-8 TGTGCCAGCAGCGGTACAGGACTAGCGGGAGCCGGGGCCAACGTCCTGACTTTC CASSGTGLAGAGANVLTF
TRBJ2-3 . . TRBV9 TGTGCCAGCAGCGTACTAGGAGGGGGGGGGACAGATACGCAGTATTTT CASSVLGGGGTDTQYF
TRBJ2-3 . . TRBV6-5 TGTGCCAGCAGAGACCCTCTAGGTATGCCAGATACGCAGTATTTT CASRDPLGMPDTQYF
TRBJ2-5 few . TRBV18 TGTGCCAGCTCACCCGGACAGACCGAAGGGAAGACCCAGTACTTC CASSPGQTEGKTQYF
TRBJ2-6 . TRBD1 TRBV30 TGTGCCTGGGGAACCTTTCGGGACAGGGACTTCTCTGGGGCCAACGTCCTGACTTTC CAWGTFRDRDFSGANVLTF
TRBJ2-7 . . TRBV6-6 TGTGCCAGCAGATCCATAACTACCTACGAGCAGTACTTC CASRSITTYEQYF
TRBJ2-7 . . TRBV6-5 TGTGCCAGCAGTTACTCCTCTTGGGGCCCAACCTACGAGCAGTACTTC CASSYSSWGPTYEQYF
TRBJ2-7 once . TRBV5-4 TGTGCCAGCAGCTTGGATGGGGCCCCAACCTACGAGCAGTACTTC CASSLDGAPTYEQYF
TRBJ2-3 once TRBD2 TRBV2 TGTGCCAGCAGTGTTACGGGACTAGGGCCGCAGTATTTT CASSVTGLGPQYF
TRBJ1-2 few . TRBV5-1 TGCGCCAGCAGCGGAGAGGGGAGGGCCTATGGCTACACCTTC CASSGEGRAYGYTF
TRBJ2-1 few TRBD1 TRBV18 TGTGCCAGCCTATACGGGCCAGGGGGTTGGCAGTTCTTC CASLYGPGGWQFF
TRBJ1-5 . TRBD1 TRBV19 TGTGCCAGCCAGGGGACAGGGCAAAGGGGACAGCCCCAGCATTTT CASQGTGQRGQPQHF
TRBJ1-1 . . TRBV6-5 TGTGCCAGCAGTCCTTATATGAACACTGAAGCTTTCTTT CASSPYMNTEAFF
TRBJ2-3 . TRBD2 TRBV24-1 TGTGCCACCAGTGCGGGAGCGGGGGGCACAGATACGCAGTATTTT CATSAGAGGTDTQYF
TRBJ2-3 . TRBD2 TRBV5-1 TGCGCCAGCAGCTTGATAGCGGGAACAGATACGCAGTATTTT CASSLIAGTDTQYF
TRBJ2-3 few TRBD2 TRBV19 TGTGCCAGTAGTACGAGCGGGAGGGCCGATACGCAGTATTTT CASSTSGRADTQYF